These 12 T cell receptor beta chains originate from one sample sequenced in a study of T cell responses to AZD1222 COVID-19 vaccine. TCRdb keeps only in-frame clones here, not all; method: immunoSEQ multiplex PCR. This sample has some 140,000 clones, with approximately 90% found just once. This sample comprised peripheral blood, obtained on day 0 of AZD1222 vaccination. Every receptor here comes from an adult in good health.

The rearrangement joins TRBV10-3 to TRBJ1-2; D is ambiguous. CDR1 is ENHRY and CDR2 is SYGVKD in the germline V gene. Trimming took off 7 bases at V and 2 bases at J, with 11 bases between the two ends. There are 13 residues in the CDR3. CDR3 nucleotides: TGTGCCATCAACCGAGACGGCAACTATGGCTACACCTTC. Translated: CAINRDGNYGYTF.

Only one count was recorded for this clone. The chain joins TRBV6-5 to TRBJ1-1, with 7 bases that match TRBD1. Unmatched junction bases numbered 8, after V lost 7 bases and J lost 6 bases. Germline V gene lookup returns CDR1 MNHEY and CDR2 SVGAGI. The CDR3 consists of 13 residues. As DNA, the CDR3 is TGTGCCAGCATCACACAGGGGAGACCTGAAGCTTTCTTT. Translating gives CASITQGRPEAFF.

The chain recombines TRBV6-6 with TRBJ1-3; the D gene is possibly TRBD1 (5 bases). CDR1 and CDR2 (germline): MNHNY, SVGAGI (reference sequence). Trimming took off 0 bases at V and 2 bases at J, with 5 bases between the two ends. The CDR3 totals 14 residues. The CDR3 is CASSYSGAGNTIYF. The CDR3 bases are TGTGCCAGCAGTTACTCGGGGGCTGGAAACACCATATATTTT.

The chain recombines TRBV6-1 with TRBJ1-5; D remains ambiguous. The V gene lost 1 base and the J gene lost 7 bases, with 2 bases spanning the gap. Per the germline V gene, CDR1 is MNHNS and CDR2 is SASEGT. This CDR3 region has 11 residues. The CDR3 DNA is TGTGCCAGCAGTGAAGTGCAGCCCCAGCATTTT. As protein: CASSEVQPQHF.

This sequence joins TRBV9 and TRBJ1-2; D is possibly TRBD1 (6 bases). Deletions cut 2 bases from V and 8 bases from J, with 10 bases between. The V gene's germline CDR1 is SGDLS and CDR2 YYNGEE. The CDR3 extends over 12 amino acids. This chain's CDR3 is CASSVLGGGYTF. In DNA, the CDR3 is TGTGCCAGCAGCGTCTTAGGGGGAGGCTACACCTTC.

J is TRBJ1-4 and V is TRBV20-1; D may be TRBD1 (5 bases). This CDR3 has 11 amino acids. Per the germline V gene, CDR1 is DFQATT and CDR2 is SNEGSKA (reference sequence). Trimming removed 7 bases from V and 7 bases from J, with 10 bases in between. This chain's CDR3 is CSVPRAEKLFF. The CDR3 DNA follows: TGCAGTGTACCCAGGGCTGAAAAACTGTTTTTT.

Concerning this clone itself: At one of its ends the junction is not consistent with the germline gene, which may arise from a read error. J is TRBJ1-4 and V is TRBV7-9, with D maybe TRBD1 (5 bases). The CDR3 contains 14 residues. The germline V gene encodes CDR1 SEHNR and CDR2 FQNEAQ (reference sequence). CDR3 nucleotide sequence: TGTGCCAGCAGCTCCTACGACAGTAATGAAAAGCTGTTTTTT. Residues: CASSSYDSNEKLFF. The full variable domain, in which reference TRBV7-9 and TRBJ1-4 provide the parts outside the CDR3, is DTGVSQNPRHKITKRGQNVTFRCDPISEHNRLYWYRQTLGQGPEFLTYFQNEAQLEKSRLLSDRFSAERPKGSFSTLEIQRTEQGDSAMYLCASSSYDSNEKLFFGSGTQLSVL.

This sequence joins TRBV9 and TRBJ2-7; D might be TRBD2 (5 bases). The CDR3 loop spans 15 amino acids. V lost 2 bases to trimming and J lost 7 bases, with 19 bases between them. Germline lookup yields CDR1 SGDLS and CDR2 YYNGEE. CDR3 sequence reads: CASSVDSRAVGEQYF. The CDR3 DNA is TGTGCCAGCAGCGTCGATTCGCGGGCGGTGGGAGAGCAGTACTTC. Together with reference TRBV9 and TRBJ2-7, the CDR3 gives the full variable domain: DSGVTQTPKHLITATGQRVTLRCSPRSGDLSVYWYQQSLDQGLQFLIQYYNGEERAKGNILERFSAQQFPDLHSELNLSSLELGDSALYFCASSVDSRAVGEQYFGPGTRLTVT.

This chain links TRBV15 with TRBJ2-5; no clear D gene. Germline-derived CDR1 and CDR2 are LNHNV and YYDKDF (reference sequence). V lost 0 bases and J lost 1, with 3 bases in between. CDR3 length: 13 amino acids. The CDR3 here is CATSRDGQETQYF. As DNA, the CDR3 is TGTGCCACCAGCAGAGATGGCCAAGAGACCCAGTACTTC.

This clone was seen only once. This chain links TRBV7-2 with TRBJ1-3; D possibly corresponds to TRBD1 (5 bases). The V end lost 1 base, the J end lost 2 bases, and 15 bases lay between the germline ends. The CDR3 covers 17 residues. Germline V lookup: CDR1 SGHTA, CDR2 FQGNSA. As DNA, the CDR3 is TGTGCCAGCAGCTTAGAAGTCGGACACCGCCCTGGAAACACCATATATTTT. Amino acids: CASSLEVGHRPGNTIYF.

The V and J genes are TRBV10-3 and TRBJ2-2; the D call may be TRBD1 or TRBD2 (5 bases each). V was trimmed by 8 bases and J by 2 bases, leaving 9 bases between them. Germline V gives CDR1 ENHRY, CDR2 SYGVKD. The CDR3 loop spans 13 amino acids. The CDR3 region has the DNA TGTGCCATCCCGGGACCAAACACCGGGGAGCTGTTTTTT. It is translated as CAIPGPNTGELFF.

This rearrangement joins TRBV28 to TRBJ2-7; TRBD2 matches at 13 bases. Germline lookup yields CDR1 MDHEN and CDR2 SYDVKM. V was pared by 5 bases and J by 3 bases, with 10 bases of the junction left unmatched. The CDR3 has 17 amino acids. DNA of the CDR3: TGTGCCAGCAGTCCGGGACTAGCGGGATATCAGGGCTACGAGCAGTACTTC. This gives the protein CASSPGLAGYQGYEQYF.